This T cell receptor beta chain is drawn from a study of cytomegalovirus exposure and HLA in healthy donors. The ends lost 3 bases at V and 7 bases at J; junction bases unmatched: 2. CDR1 LNHDA and CDR2 SQIVND come from the germline V gene (reference sequence). The CDR3 contains 13 residues. In regard to this clone: Its antigen is not identified.

Regarding the study as a whole: Immune exposure was documented only through CMV serostatus. Most CMV-associated TCR beta chains were later found to appear HLA-restricted.

Use of 60 Vbeta and 13 Jbeta primers characterized the PCR. Sequenced by immunoSEQ multiplex PCR; TCRdb stores in-frame clones only, minus some. The sample holds under 200,000 clones; 65% to 85% are singletons and the top ten take over 2%. Sequencing was carried out using PBMCs. This sequence originates from a man aged 55 to 70 in good health and CMV-seronegative. The V gene is TRBV19, the J gene TRBJ1-1; TRBD1 matches at 10 bases. The DNA of the CDR3 is TGTGCCAGTAGTATGGGGACAGGGGTTGAAGCTTTCTTT. It codes for CASSMGTGVEAFF.